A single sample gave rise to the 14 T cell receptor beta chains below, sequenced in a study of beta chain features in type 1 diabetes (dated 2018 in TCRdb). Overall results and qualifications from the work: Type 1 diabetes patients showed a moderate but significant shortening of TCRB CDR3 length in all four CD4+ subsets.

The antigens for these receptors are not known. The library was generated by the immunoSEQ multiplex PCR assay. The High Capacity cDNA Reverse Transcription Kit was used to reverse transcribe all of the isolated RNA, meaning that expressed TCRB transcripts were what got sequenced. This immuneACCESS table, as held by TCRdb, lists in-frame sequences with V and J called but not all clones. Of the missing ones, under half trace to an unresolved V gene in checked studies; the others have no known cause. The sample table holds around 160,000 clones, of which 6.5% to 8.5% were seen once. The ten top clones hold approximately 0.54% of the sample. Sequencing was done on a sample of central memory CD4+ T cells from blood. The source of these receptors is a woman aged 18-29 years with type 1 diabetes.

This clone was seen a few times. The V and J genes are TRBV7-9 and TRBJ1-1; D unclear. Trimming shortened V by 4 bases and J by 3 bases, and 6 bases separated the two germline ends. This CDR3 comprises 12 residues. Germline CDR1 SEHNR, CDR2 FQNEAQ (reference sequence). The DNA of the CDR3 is TGTGCCAGCAGCTACGAGGACACTGAAGCTTTCTTT. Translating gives CASSYEDTEAFF.

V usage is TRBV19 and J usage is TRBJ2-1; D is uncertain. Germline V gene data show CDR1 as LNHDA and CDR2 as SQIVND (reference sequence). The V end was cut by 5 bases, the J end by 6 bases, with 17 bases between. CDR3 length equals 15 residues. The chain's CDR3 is CASSGSGLGSNEQFF. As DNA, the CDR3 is TGTGCCAGTAGTGGATCAGGTCTCGGTTCCAATGAGCAGTTCTTC.

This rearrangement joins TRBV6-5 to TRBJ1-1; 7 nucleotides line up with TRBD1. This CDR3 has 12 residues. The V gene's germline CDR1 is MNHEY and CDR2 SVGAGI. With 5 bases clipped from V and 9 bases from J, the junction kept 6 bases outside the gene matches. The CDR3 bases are TGTGCCAGCAGTCCAAGACAGGGACAAGCTTTCTTT. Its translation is CASSPRQGQAFF.

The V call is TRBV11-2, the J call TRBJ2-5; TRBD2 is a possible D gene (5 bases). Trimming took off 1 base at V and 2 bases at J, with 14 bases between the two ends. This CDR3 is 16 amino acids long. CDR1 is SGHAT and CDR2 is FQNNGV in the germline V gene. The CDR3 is CASSLGLAGGQETQYF. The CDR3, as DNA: TGTGCCAGCAGCTTAGGCCTAGCAGGTGGGCAAGAGACCCAGTACTTC.

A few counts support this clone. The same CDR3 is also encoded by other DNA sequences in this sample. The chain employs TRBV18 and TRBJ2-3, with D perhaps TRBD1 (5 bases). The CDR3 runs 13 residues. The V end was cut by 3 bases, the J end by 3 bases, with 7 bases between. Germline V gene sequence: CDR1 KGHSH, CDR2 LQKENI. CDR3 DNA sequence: TGTGCCAGCTCACCCCAGGGAACAGATACGCAGTATTTT. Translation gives CASSPQGTDTQYF.

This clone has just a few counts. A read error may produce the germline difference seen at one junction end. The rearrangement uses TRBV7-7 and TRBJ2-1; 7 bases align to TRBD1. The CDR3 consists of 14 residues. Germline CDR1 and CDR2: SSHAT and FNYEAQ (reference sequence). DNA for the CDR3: TGTGCTAGCAGTCCCGACAGGGTACTCGGTGAGCAGTTCTTC. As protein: CASSPDRVLGEQFF.

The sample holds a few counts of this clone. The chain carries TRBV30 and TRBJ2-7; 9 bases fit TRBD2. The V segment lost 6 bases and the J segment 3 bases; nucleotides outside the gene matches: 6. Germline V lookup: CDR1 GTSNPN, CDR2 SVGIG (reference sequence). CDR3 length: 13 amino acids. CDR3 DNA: TGTGCCTGTGGTAGCGGGGGACACTACGAGCAGTACTTC. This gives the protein CACGSGGHYEQYF.

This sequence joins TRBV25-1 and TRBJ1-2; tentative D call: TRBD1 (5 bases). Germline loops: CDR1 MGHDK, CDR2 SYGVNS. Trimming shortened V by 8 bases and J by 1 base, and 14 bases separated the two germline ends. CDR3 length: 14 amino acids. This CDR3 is CASSPPGNNYGYTF. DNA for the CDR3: TGTGCCAGCTCCCCCCCAGGGAATAACTATGGCTACACCTTC.

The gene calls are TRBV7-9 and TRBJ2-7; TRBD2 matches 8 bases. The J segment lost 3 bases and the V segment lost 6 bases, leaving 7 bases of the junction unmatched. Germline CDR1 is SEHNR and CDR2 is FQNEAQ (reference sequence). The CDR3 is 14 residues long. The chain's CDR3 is CASSLSGSYYEQYF. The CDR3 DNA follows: TGTGCCAGCAGTTTGAGCGGGAGCTACTACGAGCAGTACTTC.

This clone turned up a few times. The CDR3 coding sequence is TGTGCCAGCAGTCACCGGGACTACAGGACAGATACGCAGTATTTT. This sequence encodes CASSHRDYRTDTQYF. The V call is TRBV28, the J call TRBJ2-3, with TRBD2 identical over 7 bases. V shed 5 bases, J shed 3 bases, and the junction held 8 bases outside the gene matches. Per germline, CDR1 MDHEN and CDR2 SYDVKM. There are 15 residues in the CDR3.

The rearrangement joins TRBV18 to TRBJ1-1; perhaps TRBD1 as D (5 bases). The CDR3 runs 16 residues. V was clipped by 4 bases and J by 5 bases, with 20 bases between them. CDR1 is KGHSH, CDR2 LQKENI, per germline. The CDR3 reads CASSQARAGVVTEAFF. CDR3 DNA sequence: TGTGCCAGCTCACAGGCCCGAGCGGGGGTAGTTACTGAAGCTTTCTTT.

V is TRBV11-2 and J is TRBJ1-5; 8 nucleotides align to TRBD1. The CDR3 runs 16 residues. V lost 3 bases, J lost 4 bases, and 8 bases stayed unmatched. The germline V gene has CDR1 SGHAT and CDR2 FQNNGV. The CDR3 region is CASSFSQGVENQPQHF. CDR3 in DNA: TGTGCCAGCAGCTTCTCACAGGGGGTAGAAAATCAGCCCCAGCATTTT.

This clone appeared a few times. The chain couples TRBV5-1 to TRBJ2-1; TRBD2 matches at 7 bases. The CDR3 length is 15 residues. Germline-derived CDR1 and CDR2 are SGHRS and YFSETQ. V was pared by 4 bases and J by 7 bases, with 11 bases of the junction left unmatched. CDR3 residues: CASSPPQGLGNEQFF. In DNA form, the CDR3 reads TGCGCCAGCAGCCCCCCCCAAGGACTAGGGAATGAGCAGTTCTTC.

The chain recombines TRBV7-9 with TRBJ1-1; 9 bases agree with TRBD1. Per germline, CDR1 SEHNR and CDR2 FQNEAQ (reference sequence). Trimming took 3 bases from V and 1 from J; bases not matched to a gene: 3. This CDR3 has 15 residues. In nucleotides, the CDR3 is TGTGCCAGCAGCTTCCGGGGACAGGGGAACACTGAAGCTTTCTTT. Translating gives CASSFRGQGNTEAFF. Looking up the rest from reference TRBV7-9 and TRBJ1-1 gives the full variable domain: DTGVSQNPRHKITKRGQNVTFRCDPISEHNRLYWYRQTLGQGPEFLTYFQNEAQLEKSRLLSDRFSAERPKGSFSTLEIQRTEQGDSAMYLCASSFRGQGNTEAFFGQGTRLTVV.